These 25 T cell receptor beta chains originate from one sample sequenced in a study of human T cells and chemical hapten exposure. TCRdb redid the calling of the RACE reads with MiXCR, one entry per CDR3 protein. The repertoire has 340,000 or so distinct CDR3 sequences, 6% to 8.5% of them found once; the top ten carry about 8%. Time point given: patch test 1, 2 weeks after DPC sensitization. Treatment noted: therapeutic diphenylcyclopropenone sensitization with weekly scalp DPC. The sequencing here drew on whole blood, taken in connection with sensitization to the hapten diphenylcyclopropenone (DPC). Source of these receptors: a woman under 30 with alopecia areata. Some clones in this sample may be carry-over from other donors' samples.

This clonotype was found a few times. V and J are TRBV27 and TRBJ1-5; a possible D gene is TRBD1 (6 bases). CDR3 length equals 15 residues. Germline CDR1 reads MNHEY; CDR2 reads SMNVEV (reference sequence). The V end lost 5 bases, the J end lost 3 bases, and 14 bases lay between the germline ends. This CDR3 is CASSGQPELNQPQHF. The CDR3 region has the DNA TGTGCCAGCAGTGGACAGCCCGAACTCAATCAGCCCCAGCATTTT.

This clonotype was found a few times. The CDR3 DNA sequence: TGTGCCAGACAAAGGACGAATTTCAAAGGGGAGGGGACCGGGGAGCTGTTTTTT. Amino acids: CARQRTNFKGEGTGELFF. This chain uses TRBV27 with TRBJ2-2, with TRBD2 identical over 7 bases. The germline V gene encodes CDR1 MNHEY and CDR2 SMNVEV (reference sequence). The CDR3 covers 18 residues. Losses at the gene ends were 9 bases for V and 5 bases for J; bases not matched to a gene: 21.

The CDR3 here is CSVGAGGGQPQHF. The CDR3 coding sequence is TGCAGCGTTGGAGCAGGGGGCGGTCAGCCCCAGCATTTT. This chain links TRBV29-1 with TRBJ1-5; 8 nucleotides agree with TRBD1. The CDR3 spans 13 residues. The V gene's germline CDR1 is SQVTM and CDR2 ANQGSEA. V shed 4 bases, J shed 6 bases, and the junction held 5 bases outside the gene matches.

This clonotype was found a few times. The genes are TRBV7-9 and TRBJ1-5, with D uncertain. Looked up from germline, CDR1 is SEHNR and CDR2 is FQNEAQ (reference sequence). Trimming stripped 8 bases from V and 5 bases from J, with 7 bases between. The CDR3 loop spans 11 amino acids. CDR3 residues: CASGSDQPQHF. The CDR3 region has the DNA TGTGCCAGCGGTTCGGATCAGCCCCAGCATTTT.

The V and J genes are TRBV12-3 or TRBV12-4 and TRBJ2-3; D possibly corresponds to TRBD2 (7 bases). With 6 bases removed from V and 1 base from J, the gap between germline ends came to 29 bases. The CDR3 sequence is 20 residues long. CDR3 in DNA: TGTGCCAGCAGCTACCAGGGTCTGGGGGCTAGCGGACGGGGCACAGATACGCAGTATTTT. Its protein product is CASSYQGLGASGRGTDTQYF.

Many counts were recorded for this clonotype. CDR3 loop: CASSQVDFANTEAFF. CDR3 DNA: TGCGCCAGCAGCCAAGTCGACTTTGCGAACACTGAAGCTTTCTTT. The chain links TRBV4-1 to TRBJ1-1; D gene unclear. This CDR3 spans 15 amino acids. Germline CDR1 and CDR2: MGHRA and YSYEKL. The V and J ends lost 1 base and 1 base respectively, with 10 bases between them.

This clonotype occurred a few times. This chain joins TRBV7-2 and TRBJ1-5; D not certain. Germline V gives CDR1 SGHTA, CDR2 FQGNSA. Trimming stripped 1 base from V and 9 bases from J, with 10 bases between. CDR3 length: 13 residues. The CDR3 here is CASSLGPRRPQHF. The CDR3 region has the DNA TGTGCCAGCAGCTTAGGGCCGAGGAGGCCCCAGCATTTT.

This clonotype was seen more than once but under ten times. The rearrangement links TRBV29-1 to TRBJ1-2, with a possible D match to TRBD1 (5 bases). In germline, CDR1 is SQVTM, CDR2 ANQGSEA. The CDR3 is 13 residues long. V lost 7 bases and J 4 bases, leaving 16 bases between the germline ends. CDR3 sequence: CSGESQGSYGYTF. DNA of the CDR3: TGCAGCGGCGAATCCCAGGGTAGCTATGGCTACACCTTC.

This chain joins TRBV29-1 and TRBJ1-1, with TRBD1 matching 7 bases. Germline V gene sequence: CDR1 SQVTM, CDR2 ANQGSEA. Germline trimming cut 6 bases from V and 10 bases from J; bases unmatched to any gene: 11. CDR3 length: 12 amino acids. The DNA for the CDR3 is TGCAGCGTAGCAACAGGGGTATTGGGAGCTTTCTTT. Protein: CSVATGVLGAFF.

This clonotype was recorded at least ten times. The chain uses TRBV5-5 and TRBJ2-3; either TRBD1 or TRBD2 may fit D (6 bases each). The CDR3 contains 14 residues. V dropped 1 base and J dropped 4 bases, with 10 bases sitting between them. In germline, CDR1 is SGHKS, CDR2 YYEKEE (reference sequence). CDR3 protein: CASSLSGAADTQYF. The CDR3 DNA is TGTGCCAGCAGCTTGTCGGGGGCAGCAGATACGCAGTATTTT.

A few counts support this clonotype. V and J are TRBV6-5 and TRBJ1-1; 9 positions agree with TRBD1. The J segment lost 6 bases and the V segment lost 6 bases, leaving 8 bases of the junction unmatched. CDR1 is MNHEY and CDR2 is SVGAGI in the germline V gene. CDR3 length: 14 amino acids. CDR3 loop: CASSRTDRGAEAFF. DNA for the CDR3: TGTGCCAGCAGCCGCACGGACAGGGGCGCTGAAGCTTTCTTT.

This clonotype was seen at least ten times. The chain employs TRBV9 and TRBJ2-7; maybe TRBD2 (6 bases). Deletions cut 4 bases from V and 3 bases from J, with 14 bases between. Germline CDR1 is SGDLS and CDR2 is YYNGEE. The CDR3 totals 14 residues. For the CDR3, the DNA is TGTGCCAGCAGCCCCGACGGGGGACTCTACGAGCAGTACTTC. Protein sequence: CASSPDGGLYEQYF.

This clonotype occurred a few times. This may be a read error: a much more frequent sequence differs by one nucleotide. The V gene is TRBV6-6, the J gene TRBJ2-2, with D unresolved. Germline V gene lookup returns CDR1 MNHNY and CDR2 SVGAGI (reference sequence). Trimming removed 0 bases from V and 3 bases from J, with 2 bases in between. The CDR3 consists of 13 residues. In DNA, the CDR3 is TGTGCCAGCAGTTACTCCTACACCGGGGAGCTGTTTTTT. Translated: CASSYSYTGELFF.

The V and J genes are TRBV6-1 and TRBJ1-2, with a tentative D call TRBD1 (5 bases). Germline-derived CDR1 and CDR2 are MNHNS and SASEGT. This CDR3 contains 17 residues. Trimming pared 8 bases from V and 4 bases from J, leaving 26 bases between. As DNA, the CDR3 is TGTGCCAGCGGGGCGCCCCGGGCCATAGCGGATGGCTATGGCTACACCTTC. Amino acids: CASGAPRAIADGYGYTF.

This clonotype was counted once. The chain has TRBV5-1 and TRBJ2-5, with D possibly matching TRBD2 (6 bases). The CDR3 extends over 14 amino acids. Germline V gene lookup returns CDR1 SGHRS and CDR2 YFSETQ. The ends were cut back, 7 bases at V and 4 bases at J, with 17 bases in the middle. The chain's CDR3 is CASHETGDIETQYF. CDR3 sequence (DNA): TGCGCCAGCCACGAGACGGGAGACATAGAGACCCAGTACTTC.

In its sample, this clonotype was seen many times. The gene calls are TRBV12-3 or TRBV12-4 and TRBJ1-1, with unresolved D. The CDR3 has 13 residues. Trimming stripped 10 bases from V and 4 bases from J, with 16 bases between. CDR3 sequence reads: CAILPRVGTEAFF. The CDR3 nucleotides read TGTGCCATCTTGCCCCGAGTGGGCACTGAAGCTTTCTTT.

This clonotype has more than one count but fewer than ten. V and J are TRBV2 and TRBJ1-1; TRBD1 might be the D (5 bases). V lost 2 bases to trimming and J lost 0 bases, with 10 bases between them. The CDR3 covers 15 residues. Germline CDR1 SNHLY, CDR2 FYNNEI. The CDR3 loop reads CASSESGDLNTEAFF. CDR3 DNA: TGTGCCAGCAGTGAATCCGGGGACCTGAACACTGAAGCTTTCTTT.

There are many counts of this clonotype. The chain carries TRBV29-1 and TRBJ2-6; maybe TRBD1 (5 bases). The CDR3 totals 16 residues. The germline gives CDR1 SQVTM, CDR2 ANQGSEA. Trimming removed 3 bases at V and 0 bases at J, with 12 bases between. CDR3 nucleotides: TGCAGCGTTGAGGACAACAGGTTCTCTGGGGCCAACGTCCTGACTTTC. Its translation is CSVEDNRFSGANVLTF.

The chain carries TRBV4-3 and TRBJ1-5; D uncertain. The CDR3 sequence is 13 residues long. Germline assignment: CDR1 LGHNA and CDR2 YSLEER. The V end lost 2 bases, the J end lost 6 bases, and 8 bases lay between the germline ends. The CDR3 DNA reads TGCGCCAGCAGCCAATCCCTTGGTCAGCCCCAGCATTTT. This translates into CASSQSLGQPQHF.

This clonotype was seen only a few times. The chain recombines TRBV7-2 with TRBJ2-7; D tentatively fits TRBD1 or TRBD2 (5 bases each). The CDR3 is 13 residues long. Germline V gene data show CDR1 as SGHTA and CDR2 as FQGNSA. Between the trimmed V and J ends, which lost 3 bases and 5 bases, there was a span of 11 bases. The CDR3 coding sequence is TGTGCCAGCAGCTTGGGACCTCCTAACGAGCAGTACTTC. Amino acids: CASSLGPPNEQYF.

With respect to this clonotype: One junction end does not reproduce the germline sequence, and a read error may be involved. The V call is TRBV6-5, the J call TRBJ2-5; TRBD2 matches 10 bases. This CDR3 region has 16 residues. The germline gives CDR1 MNHEY, CDR2 SVGAGI. The CDR3 is CASSFLAGELQDTQYF. The CDR3 region has the DNA TGTGCCAGCAGTTTTCTAGCGGGGGAGCTCCAAGATACCCAGTACTTC.

This clonotype was picked up many times. The germline gene is not matched at one end of the junction; a read error may be the cause. V gene TRBV5-1 combines with J gene TRBJ1-6, with D hard to call. The CDR3 spans 12 residues. CDR1 and CDR2 (germline): SGHRS, YFSETQ. Here the CDR3 DNA reads TGCGCCAGCAGCTCCAATAATTCACCCCTCCACTTT. Protein sequence: CASSSNNSPLHF. The full variable domain, its missing parts supplied by reference TRBV5-1 and TRBJ1-6, is KAGVTQTPRYLIKTRGQQVTLSCSPISGHRSVSWYQQTPGQGLQFLFEYFSETQRNKGNFPGRFSGRQFSNSRSEMNVSTLELGDSALYLCASSSNNSPLHFGNGTRLTVT.

This clonotype appeared a few times. The chain recombines TRBV6-6 with TRBJ2-5; the D gene is possibly TRBD1 (5 bases). Germline V lookup: CDR1 MNHNY, CDR2 SVGAGI (reference sequence). The CDR3 consists of 13 residues. V was pared by 5 bases and J by 5 bases, with 12 bases between. The CDR3 DNA is TGTGCCAGCAGTGGGGCCAGCTCGGAGACCCAGTACTTC. This codes for CASSGASSETQYF.

This clonotype was found a few times. The chain carries TRBV5-6 and TRBJ2-2; 10 bases fit TRBD2. This CDR3 has 14 amino acids. CDR1 SGHDT and CDR2 YYEEEE come from the germline V gene. The V segment lost 7 bases and the J segment 8 bases; nucleotides outside the gene matches: 8. This CDR3 is CASYSGGSSGELFF. In DNA, the CDR3 is TGTGCCAGCTATAGCGGGGGGTCCTCTGGGGAGCTGTTTTTT.

The CDR3 region is CSAPPGAYGYTF. Written as DNA, the CDR3 is TGCAGTGCGCCTCCGGGGGCCTATGGCTACACCTTC. The chain uses TRBV20-1 and TRBJ1-2; maybe TRBD1 (6 bases). The CDR3 spans 12 residues. CDR1 DFQATT and CDR2 SNEGSKA come from the germline V gene (reference sequence). V was clipped by 6 bases and J by 4 bases, with 12 bases between them.